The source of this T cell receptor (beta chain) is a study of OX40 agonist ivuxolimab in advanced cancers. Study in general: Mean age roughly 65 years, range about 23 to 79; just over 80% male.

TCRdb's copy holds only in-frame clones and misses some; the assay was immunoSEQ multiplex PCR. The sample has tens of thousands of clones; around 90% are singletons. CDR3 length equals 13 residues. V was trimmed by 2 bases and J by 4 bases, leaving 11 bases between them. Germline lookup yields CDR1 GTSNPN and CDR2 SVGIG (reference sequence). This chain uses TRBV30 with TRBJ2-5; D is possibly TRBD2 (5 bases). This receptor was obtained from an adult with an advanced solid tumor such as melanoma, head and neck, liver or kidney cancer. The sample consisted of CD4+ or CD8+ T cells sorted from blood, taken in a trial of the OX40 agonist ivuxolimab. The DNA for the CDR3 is TGTGCCTGGAGTTCGGGGTCCGGAGAGACCCAGTACTTC. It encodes CAWSSGSGETQYF. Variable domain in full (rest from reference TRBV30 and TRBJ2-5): SQTIHQWPATLVQPVGSPLSLECTVEGTSNPNLYWYRQAAGRGLQLLFYSVGIGQISSEVPQNLSASRPQDRQFILSSKKLLLSDSGFYLCAWSSGSGETQYFGPGTRLLVL.